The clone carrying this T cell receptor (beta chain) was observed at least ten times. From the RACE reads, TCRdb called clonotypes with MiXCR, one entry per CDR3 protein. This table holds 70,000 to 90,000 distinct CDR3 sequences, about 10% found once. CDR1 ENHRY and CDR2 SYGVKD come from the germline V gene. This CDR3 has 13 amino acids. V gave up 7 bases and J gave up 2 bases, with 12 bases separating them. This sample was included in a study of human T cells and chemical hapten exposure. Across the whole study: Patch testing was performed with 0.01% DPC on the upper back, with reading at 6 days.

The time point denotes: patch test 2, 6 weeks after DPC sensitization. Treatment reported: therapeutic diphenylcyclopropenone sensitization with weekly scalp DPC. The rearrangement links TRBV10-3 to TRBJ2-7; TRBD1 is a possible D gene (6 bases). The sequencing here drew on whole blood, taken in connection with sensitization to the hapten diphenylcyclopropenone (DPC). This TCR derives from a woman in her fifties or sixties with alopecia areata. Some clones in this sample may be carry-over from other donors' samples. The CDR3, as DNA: TGTGCCATCAACTCAGGGGACCCCTACGAGCAGTACTTC. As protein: CAINSGDPYEQYF.